This T cell receptor (beta chain) was retrieved from a study of spatial heterogeneity in lung cancer. V was trimmed by 2 bases and J by 8 bases, leaving 4 bases between them. Germline CDR1 and CDR2: MNHNY and SVGAGI (reference sequence). CDR3 length: 12 residues. MiXCR was run by TCRdb on the 5' RACE reads, yielding one entry per CDR3 protein. This sample has about 17,000 distinct CDR3 sequences, with roughly a fifth found just once. Specified time point: sample taken at primary tumor resection. Tumor, nontumor lung or frozen PBMC supplied whole RNA, sequenced without sorting. A total of around 67 untreated early-stage non-small cell lung cancer patients served as donors.

This sequence was found in a female donor with early-stage non-small cell lung cancer. The sample was PBMCs, taken at surgery. The chain recombines TRBV6-6 with TRBJ1-6, with unresolved D. The chain's CDR3 is CASSYRDSPLHF. The CDR3, as DNA: TGTGCCAGCAGTTACCGCGATTCACCCCTCCACTTT.